The 30 T cell receptor beta chains in this list originate from one sample, sequenced in a study of blood T cell repertoires in COVID-19. Here immunoSEQ multiplex PCR was the method, and the copy in TCRdb shows in-frame clones only, minus some. The sample includes roughly 20,000 clones, about 78% of them seen just once. Sequencing used peripheral blood. The origin of the receptors is a man aged 55 to 70 with active COVID-19.

The chain uses TRBV15 and TRBJ2-7; D may be TRBD2 (5 bases). V lost 5 bases, J lost 2 bases, and 19 bases lay in between. This CDR3 is 16 amino acids long. CDR1 and CDR2 (germline): LNHNV, YYDKDF (reference sequence). CDR3 amino acids: CATSAEKAGTPYEQYF. DNA for the CDR3: TGTGCCACCAGCGCCGAAAAGGCGGGTACCCCCTACGAGCAGTACTTC. Using reference TRBV15 and TRBJ2-7 for the parts outside the CDR3, the full variable domain is DAMVIQNPRYQVTQFGKPVTLSCSQTLNHNVMYWYQQKSSQAPKLLFHYYDKDFNNEADTPDNFQSRRPNTSFCFLDIRSPGLGDTAMYLCATSAEKAGTPYEQYFGPGTRLTVT.

The rearrangement joins TRBV18 to TRBJ2-7; 7 bases line up with TRBD1. This CDR3 region has 17 residues. Looked up from germline, CDR1 is KGHSH and CDR2 is LQKENI. V was clipped by 3 bases and J by 0 bases; unmatched bases: 11. This chain's CDR3 is CASSPLSRDSHSYEQYF. CDR3 coding DNA: TGTGCCAGCTCACCTCTTAGCCGGGACAGCCACTCCTACGAGCAGTACTTC. The variable domain in full, with the rest retrieved from reference TRBV18 and TRBJ2-7, is NAGVMQNPRHLVRRRGQEARLRCSPMKGHSHVYWYRQLPEEGLKFMVYLQKENIIDESGMPKERFSAEFPKEGPSILRIQQVVRGDSAAYFCASSPLSRDSHSYEQYFGPGTRLTVT.

The J gene is TRBJ2-7, the V gene TRBV24-1; D may be TRBD2 (6 bases). Germline CDR1 KGHDR, CDR2 SFDVKD. V lost 3 bases and J 4 bases, leaving 15 bases between the germline ends. This CDR3 is built from 15 residues. CDR3 sequence (DNA): TGTGCCACCAGTGATGCATCGGGAGAGGGATACGAGCAGTACTTC. Its translation: CATSDASGEGYEQYF.

This chain connects TRBV29-1 to TRBJ2-2, with D uncertain. V was pared by 4 bases and J by 0 bases, with 12 bases between. The CDR3 length is 15 residues. Germline values: CDR1 SQVTM, CDR2 ANQGSEA. The CDR3 nucleotides read TGCAGCGTTGCCCCAGGCACAGCGAACACCGGGGAGCTGTTTTTT. It translates to CSVAPGTANTGELFF.

The rearrangement links TRBV9 to TRBJ1-4; 8 bases line up with TRBD1. Per the germline V gene, CDR1 is SGDLS and CDR2 is YYNGEE. The CDR3 spans 15 residues. The V segment lost 3 bases and the J segment 8 bases; nucleotides outside the gene matches: 9. The CDR3 loop is CASSAGTGRGEKLFF. CDR3 sequence (DNA): TGTGCCAGCAGCGCCGGGACAGGAAGGGGGGAAAAACTGTTTTTT.

V gene TRBV3-1 (or the pseudogene TRBV3-2) combines with J gene TRBJ2-2, with TRBD1 matching 8 bases. J was trimmed by 0 bases and V by 0 bases; bases with no gene match: 0. Germline values: CDR1 LGHDT, CDR2 YNNKEL (reference sequence). The CDR3 runs to 16 residues. The CDR3 bases are TGTGCCAGCAGCCAAGAGGACAGGGCGAACACCGGGGAGCTGTTTTTT. Amino acid sequence: CASSQEDRANTGELFF.

The V gene is TRBV18, the J gene TRBJ2-7, with TRBD2 identical over 12 bases. Germline loops: CDR1 KGHSH, CDR2 LQKENI. This CDR3 comprises 16 residues. V lost 3 bases, J lost 4 bases, and 7 bases stayed unmatched. CDR3 coding DNA: TGTGCCAGCTCACCTCCGGGACTAGCGGGCGGGTACGAGCAGTACTTC. Its translation is CASSPPGLAGGYEQYF.

This clone has just one count. The chain has TRBV3-1 (or the pseudogene TRBV3-2) and TRBJ2-1, with TRBD2 identical over 13 bases. Germline V gene sequence: CDR1 LGHDT, CDR2 YNNKEL (reference sequence). This CDR3 comprises 14 residues. V shed 5 bases and J 9 bases; nucleotides not matched to a gene: 4. CDR3 nucleotide sequence: TGTGCCAGCAGCGGGGGACTAGCGGGAAGTGAGCAGTTCTTC. Residues: CASSGGLAGSEQFF.

The J gene is TRBJ2-1, the V gene TRBV19, with 10 bases that match TRBD2. This CDR3 contains 16 residues. J gave up 2 bases and V 4 bases, and 5 bases lay outside the gene matches. Germline CDR1 reads LNHDA; CDR2 reads SQIVND (reference sequence). The chain's CDR3 is CASSTQSGRAYNEQFF. In DNA form, the CDR3 reads TGTGCCAGTAGTACCCAAAGCGGGAGGGCCTACAATGAGCAGTTCTTC.

CDR3 nucleotide sequence: TGTGCCACAACGGGGAGGGAGGGCCTCAATGAGCAGTTCTTC. Translated: CATTGREGLNEQFF. This chain links TRBV24-1 with TRBJ2-1, with 7 bases lining up with TRBD2. CDR1 and CDR2 from the germline V gene are KGHDR and SFDVKD. V lost 10 bases, J lost 6 bases, and 11 bases stayed unmatched. The CDR3 is 14 amino acids.

The chain has TRBV9 and TRBJ2-3; TRBD2 matches at 9 bases. From germline, CDR1 is SGDLS and CDR2 YYNGEE. V lost 4 bases and J lost 4; bases outside the gene matches: 10. This CDR3 has 16 residues. This chain's CDR3 is CASSRTGGRAPDTQYF. CDR3 bases: TGTGCCAGCAGCCGCACGGGCGGGAGGGCCCCAGATACGCAGTATTTT.

This chain uses TRBV2 with TRBJ2-3; D may be TRBD2 (6 bases). CDR3 size: 17 residues. Germline loops: CDR1 SNHLY, CDR2 FYNNEI. V gave up 8 bases and J gave up 1 base, with 22 bases separating them. The CDR3 is CASGRDFLQPGTDTQYF. The DNA of the CDR3 is TGTGCCAGCGGCCGGGACTTCCTTCAACCTGGCACAGATACGCAGTATTTT.

The rearrangement links TRBV3-1 (or the pseudogene TRBV3-2) to TRBJ2-5; no clear D gene. V was clipped by 7 bases and J by 4 bases, with 13 bases between them. Germline values: CDR1 LGHDT, CDR2 YNNKEL (reference sequence). The CDR3 spans 13 residues. The CDR3 protein is CASIPKNRETQYF. The CDR3 bases are TGTGCCAGCATACCCAAGAATAGAGAGACCCAGTACTTC.

The genes are TRBV25-1 and TRBJ2-7; D uncertain. Germline loops: CDR1 MGHDK, CDR2 SYGVNS. This CDR3 has 11 amino acids. The V end lost 6 bases, the J end lost 1 base, and 4 bases lay between the germline ends. The CDR3 DNA reads as TGTGCCAGCAGCCAATCCTACGAGCAGTACTTC. Its protein product is CASSQSYEQYF.

The gene calls are TRBV3-1 (or the pseudogene TRBV3-2) and TRBJ1-1; D not certain. Trimming shortened V by 6 bases and J by 0 bases, and 8 bases separated the two germline ends. CDR1 is LGHDT, CDR2 YNNKEL, per germline (reference sequence). The CDR3 consists of 13 residues. The CDR3 loop is CASSLTLNTEAFF. The DNA of the CDR3 is TGTGCCAGCAGTTTGACACTGAACACTGAAGCTTTCTTT.

V usage is TRBV29-1 and J usage is TRBJ2-1; 10 bases line up with TRBD2. This CDR3 is built from 14 residues. The germline CDR1 and CDR2 sequences are SQVTM and ANQGSEA. V lost 4 bases and J lost 8; bases outside the gene matches: 8. The CDR3 protein is CSVATSGIRDEQFF. The CDR3 DNA reads as TGCAGCGTTGCAACTAGCGGGATTCGAGATGAGCAGTTCTTC.

The V call is TRBV29-1, the J call TRBJ2-3; the D gene is possibly TRBD2 (6 bases). The CDR3 is 12 amino acids. V gave up 3 bases and J gave up 6 bases, with 10 bases separating them. Germline V gives CDR1 SQVTM, CDR2 ANQGSEA. The CDR3 region has the DNA TGCAGCGTTGAGCTGGAGGGGGATACGCAGTATTTT. It translates to CSVELEGDTQYF.

This clone was found a few times. This sequence joins TRBV5-5 and TRBJ1-6; tentatively, D is TRBD1 (5 bases). CDR3 size: 14 residues. V was pared by 1 base and J by 12 bases, with 14 bases between. Germline loops: CDR1 SGHKS, CDR2 YYEKEE (reference sequence). CDR3 amino acids: CASSLRGVIEPLHF. DNA for the CDR3: TGTGCCAGCAGCTTGCGGGGGGTCATAGAACCCCTCCACTTT.

In DNA, the CDR3 is TGTGCCAGCAGCTCCGCGACAGTGAACACTGAAGCTTTCTTT. It is translated as CASSSATVNTEAFF. The V gene is TRBV11-2, the J gene TRBJ1-1; D perhaps matches TRBD1 (5 bases). This CDR3 comprises 14 residues. The germline CDR1 and CDR2 sequences are SGHAT and FQNNGV. With 4 bases removed from V and 0 bases from J, the gap between germline ends came to 9 bases.

The chain is built from TRBV9 and TRBJ1-1; D is unresolved. Trimming pared 0 bases from V and 1 base from J, leaving 4 bases between. The germline V gene encodes CDR1 SGDLS and CDR2 YYNGEE. CDR3 length equals 13 residues. This chain's CDR3 is CASSVDRNTEAFF. CDR3 in DNA: TGTGCCAGCAGCGTAGACAGGAACACTGAAGCTTTCTTT.

The rearrangement links TRBV5-5 to TRBJ1-1, with TRBD1 identical over 7 bases. V was clipped by 1 base and J by 4 bases; unmatched bases: 1. CDR1 and CDR2 (germline): SGHKS, YYEKEE (reference sequence). This CDR3 has 13 residues. The DNA for the CDR3 is TGTGCCAGCAGCTTGCAGGGGGTCACTGAAGCTTTCTTT. This sequence encodes CASSLQGVTEAFF.

The V and J genes are TRBV19 and TRBJ1-3; 10 positions match TRBD1. V lost 10 bases to trimming and J lost 1 base; unmatched junction nucleotides: 7. This CDR3 is 15 amino acids long. The V gene's germline CDR1 is LNHDA and CDR2 SQIVND (reference sequence). The CDR3 region has the DNA TGTGCCACCCGGGACAGGGGACAATCTGGAAACACCATATATTTT. Encoded protein: CATRDRGQSGNTIYF.

The V call is TRBV19, the J call TRBJ2-5; D is possibly TRBD2 (7 bases). The CDR3 length is 13 residues. Germline V gene sequence: CDR1 LNHDA, CDR2 SQIVND (reference sequence). V was cut by 3 bases and J by 4 bases, with 9 bases left in between. The CDR3: CASSIGGLETQYF. CDR3 coding DNA: TGTGCCAGTAGTATCGGGGGGCTAGAGACCCAGTACTTC.

The rearrangement links TRBV4-3 to TRBJ1-5; no clear D. Per germline, CDR1 LGHNA and CDR2 YSLEER. V was pared by 2 bases and J by 6 bases, with 17 bases between. This CDR3 region has 16 residues. Written as DNA, the CDR3 is TGCGCCAGCAGCCAAAACGGCCCACAGCTTGGTCAGCCCCAGCATTTT. Protein: CASSQNGPQLGQPQHF.

The chain is built from TRBV30 and TRBJ2-2, with 7 bases fitting TRBD1. V lost 1 base and J lost 6; bases outside the gene matches: 2. From germline, CDR1 is GTSNPN and CDR2 SVGIG (reference sequence). The CDR3 loop spans 13 amino acids. The DNA of the CDR3 is TGTGCCTGGAGTGCCACAGGGGCCGGGGAGCTGTTTTTT. Translation: CAWSATGAGELFF.

This CDR3 reads CASGDRPGYEQYF. CDR3 bases: TGTGCCAGTGGGGACAGGCCGGGGTACGAGCAGTACTTC. The V and J genes are TRBV19 and TRBJ2-7, with 8 bases lining up with TRBD1. This CDR3 has 13 amino acids. The V and J ends lost 8 bases and 4 bases, in that order; junction bases with no gene match: 7. Germline V gene lookup returns CDR1 LNHDA and CDR2 SQIVND (reference sequence).

The chain joins TRBV27 to TRBJ1-6; TRBD1 matches at 9 bases. This CDR3 comprises 15 residues. The V gene's germline CDR1 is MNHEY and CDR2 SMNVEV (reference sequence). J lost 9 bases, V lost 2 bases, and 5 bases had no gene match. Here the CDR3 reads CASSLDRGAGSPLHF. CDR3 coding DNA: TGTGCCAGCAGTTTAGACAGGGGGGCGGGTTCACCCCTCCACTTT.

This chain joins TRBV2 and TRBJ2-3; 11 bases map to TRBD2. Germline-derived CDR1 and CDR2 are SNHLY and FYNNEI. There are 14 residues in the CDR3. The trim removed 8 bases at V and 6 bases at J, leaving 7 bases unmatched. CDR3 sequence reads: CASLLAGDVDTQYF. CDR3 nucleotides: TGTGCCAGCCTACTAGCGGGAGATGTCGATACGCAGTATTTT. The full variable domain, with the rest looked up from reference TRBV2 and TRBJ2-3, is EPEVTQTPSHQVTQMGQEVILRCVPISNHLYFYWYRQILGQKVEFLVSFYNNEISEKSEIFDDQFSVERPDGSNFTLKIRSTKLEDSAMYFCASLLAGDVDTQYFGPGTRLTVL.

The V gene is TRBV5-1, the J gene TRBJ2-5; D might be TRBD2 (6 bases). Trimming stripped 4 bases from V and 4 bases from J, with 14 bases between. The CDR3 loop spans 14 amino acids. Germline CDR1 is SGHRS and CDR2 is YFSETQ. CDR3 region: CASSLGGEGETQYF. CDR3 DNA sequence: TGCGCCAGCAGCCTCGGGGGAGAGGGAGAGACCCAGTACTTC.

The chain is built from TRBV19 and TRBJ1-1; no reliable D call. This CDR3 contains 13 residues. From germline, CDR1 is LNHDA and CDR2 SQIVND (reference sequence). V lost 4 bases, J lost 0 bases, and 6 bases lay in between. CDR3 DNA sequence: TGTGCCAGTAGTAAGACAATGAACACTGAAGCTTTCTTT. Its translation: CASSKTMNTEAFF.